Sequencing of this T cell receptor (beta chain) was carried out in a study of blood T cell repertoires in COVID-19. Study at large: Donors in the United States, Italy and Spain gave samples during acute or convalescent COVID-19. T cells, B-cell-depleted T cells, or PBMCs provided the cDNA or gDNA that served as material.

V was pared by 0 bases and J by 7 bases, with 14 bases of the junction left unmatched. CDR1 and CDR2 from the germline V gene are MGHRA and YSYEKL. This CDR3 has 18 residues. In the authors' workflow: By means of reference gene primer amplification, nucleated cell counts were estimated. Libraries were prepared by immunoSEQ multiplex PCR; TCRdb keeps only in-frame clonotypes and omits some of them. D and trimming were read from the DNA, whereas the V and J calls and clone size are those reported in that table. Of about 130,000 clones detected, about 85% appear once; the ten largest clones hold under 7%.

Sequenced: peripheral blood. The sequence derives from a man older than 75 with active or convalescent COVID-19. The chain recombines TRBV4-1 with TRBJ1-4; 7 bases are a match to TRBD1. CDR3 in DNA: TGCGCCAGCAGCCAAGAGCCCCACCGGACAGGATGGACTGAAAAACTGTTTTTT. Protein sequence: CASSQEPHRTGWTEKLFF.